This passage covers 6 T cell receptor beta chains from one sample sequenced in a study of regulatory T cells in long-lasting Graves disease. Building of the TCR beta libraries involved iRepertoire HTBI primers and Arm-PCR of CDR3 regions. TCRdb called the multiplex PCR reads again in MiXCR, with one record for every CDR3 protein. The table shows 600,000 to 650,000 distinct CDR3 sequences, with roughly 16% occurring only once. As for time point: newly diagnosed GD, antithyroid drugs for less than 3 months. Construction of the TCR library relied on RNA isolated from PBMCs. This sample also appeared in a second study, on T cells in Graves' hyperthyroidism and ophthalmopathy.

The specimen comprised peripheral blood mononuclear cells (PBMCs), sampled at new diagnosis, from a patient treated with antithyroid drugs. These receptors were collected from a woman in her twenties or thirties with Graves disease.

The sample holds many counts of this clonotype. This chain connects TRBV18 to TRBJ1-1, with D possibly matching TRBD1 (5 bases). The germline gives CDR1 KGHSH, CDR2 LQKENI. V gave up 3 bases and J gave up 1 base, with 9 bases separating them. The CDR3 loop spans 14 amino acids. CDR3 sequence (DNA): TGTGCCAGCTCACCCCAGGGCACGAACACTGAAGCTTTCTTT. This encodes CASSPQGTNTEAFF. Full variable domain (missing parts from reference TRBV18 and TRBJ1-1): NAGVMQNPRHLVRRRGQEARLRCSPMKGHSHVYWYRQLPEEGLKFMVYLQKENIIDESGMPKERFSAEFPKEGPSILRIQQVVRGDSAAYFCASSPQGTNTEAFFGQGTRLTVV.

In this sample, this clonotype turned up many times. The rearrangement links TRBV20-1 to TRBJ2-1, with no clear D. Looked up from germline, CDR1 is DFQATT and CDR2 is SNEGSKA (reference sequence). This CDR3 spans 11 amino acids. The V end lost 2 bases, the J end lost 8 bases, and 7 bases lay between the germline ends. Written as DNA, the CDR3 is TGCAGTGCTAGAAAGAGTCATGAGCAGTTCTTC. This translates into CSARKSHEQFF.

This clonotype was seen repeatedly, ten times or more. Germline and junction disagree at one end, which may indicate a read error. This chain uses TRBV2 with TRBJ2-7, with D possibly being TRBD2 (5 bases). The CDR3 extends over 11 amino acids. CDR1 and CDR2 from the germline V gene are SNHLY and FYNNEI. The CDR3 here is CASIQWFETTF. The CDR3, as DNA: TGTGCCAGCATACAGTGGTTCGAGACTACCTTC. The whole variable domain, filled in from reference TRBV2 and TRBJ2-7, reads EPEVTQTPSHQVTQMGQEVILRCVPISNHLYFYWYRQILGQKVEFLVSFYNNEISEKSEIFDDQFSVERPDGSNFTLKIRSTKLEDSAMYFCASIQWFETTFGPGTRLTVT.

This clonotype was seen more than once but under ten times. The CDR3 nucleotides are TGTGCCAGCATAAACAGGGCCACCTACGAGCAGTACTTC. It is translated as CASINRATYEQYF. The gene calls are TRBV27 and TRBJ2-7; a possible D gene is TRBD1 (6 bases). V gave up 7 bases and J gave up 2 bases, with 12 bases separating them. The CDR3 contains 13 residues. CDR1 MNHEY and CDR2 SMNVEV come from the germline V gene (reference sequence).

This chain connects TRBV2 to TRBJ2-5; D uncertain. This CDR3 region has 12 residues. Germline-derived CDR1 and CDR2 are SNHLY and FYNNEI. Trimming pared 6 bases from V and 4 bases from J, leaving 9 bases between. The CDR3 nucleotides read TGTGCCAGCAGCCTAAGGTTAGAGACCCAGTACTTC. It is translated as CASSLRLETQYF. Combining the CDR3 with reference TRBV2 and TRBJ2-5 gives the whole variable domain EPEVTQTPSHQVTQMGQEVILRCVPISNHLYFYWYRQILGQKVEFLVSFYNNEISEKSEIFDDQFSVERPDGSNFTLKIRSTKLEDSAMYFCASSLRLETQYFGPGTRLLVL.

This clonotype was seen ten or more times. V and J are TRBV28 and TRBJ1-6; D may be TRBD1 (5 bases). Trimming left V 6 bases short and J 10 bases short, with 16 bases between. Germline V gene lookup returns CDR1 MDHEN and CDR2 SYDVKM. The CDR3 is 14 residues long. As DNA, the CDR3 is TGTGCCAGCAGGCCGGGGGGTGGAGGCTCACCCCTCCACTTT. It specifies CASRPGGGGSPLHF.